A single sample gave rise to the 17 T cell receptor beta chains below, sequenced in a study of T-cell reconstitution after alpha-beta-depleted transplantation in children. The library targeted TCRbeta and was prepared with unique molecular identifiers. From the PCR reads, TCRdb called clonotypes with MiXCR, one entry per CDR3 protein. The sample lists almost 250,000 distinct CDR3 sequences, 20% to 30% occurring once. The sample in question was PBMCs, obtained before TCRalphabeta/CD19-depleted stem cell transplant. The receptors originated from a girl aged 2-15 years with Fanconi anemia, due to receive a stem cell transplant.

The gene calls are TRBV20-1 and TRBJ2-5; 7 bases are shared with TRBD1. The CDR3 is 20 amino acids. Germline V lookup: CDR1 DFQATT, CDR2 SNEGSKA (reference sequence). Trimming cost V 1 base and J 5 bases; bases outside gene matches: 25. The CDR3 reads CSARASFPTSPTGPRETQYF. The CDR3 coding sequence is TGCAGTGCTAGAGCTAGCTTTCCGACTTCCCCGACAGGGCCCAGGGAGACCCAGTACTTC.

The chain couples TRBV6-1 to TRBJ2-7; 10 nucleotides line up with TRBD2. The V gene end was trimmed by 8 bases and the J gene end by 2 bases; junction bases not matched to a gene: 9. This CDR3 has 15 amino acids. CDR1 and CDR2 from the germline V gene are MNHNS and SASEGT. Here the CDR3 DNA reads TGTGCCAGCTGGGGGGCTAGCGGGAGTGCCTACGAGCAGTACTTC. It specifies CASWGASGSAYEQYF.

The chain has TRBV29-1 and TRBJ1-5, with D uncertain. This CDR3 comprises 12 residues. Trimming stripped 4 bases from V and 5 bases from J, with 9 bases between. Looked up from germline, CDR1 is SQVTM and CDR2 is ANQGSEA. CDR3 in DNA: TGCAGCGTTGCGTTGGCAGATCAGCCCCAGCATTTT. Translated: CSVALADQPQHF.

This clonotype was detected a few times. The V call is TRBV29-1, the J call TRBJ2-7; D is uncertain. V lost 5 bases and J 6 bases, leaving 8 bases between the germline ends. The CDR3 consists of 10 residues. Germline-derived CDR1 and CDR2 are SQVTM and ANQGSEA. The DNA of the CDR3 is TGCAGCGTTCACCGGGCCGAGCAGTACTTC. Protein: CSVHRAEQYF.

This chain joins TRBV20-1 and TRBJ1-1; D unresolved. The CDR3 has 14 residues. The V gene's germline CDR1 is DFQATT and CDR2 SNEGSKA (reference sequence). V shed 4 bases and J shed 0 bases, with 12 bases lying between them. The CDR3 DNA sequence: TGCAGTGCTACTCGATCGTTAATGAACACTGAAGCTTTCTTT. Translation gives CSATRSLMNTEAFF.

This clonotype was found many times. The V call is TRBV20-1, the J call TRBJ2-1; TRBD2 matches 11 bases. Germline-derived CDR1 and CDR2 are DFQATT and SNEGSKA (reference sequence). This CDR3 contains 16 residues. Trimming cost V 5 bases and J 5 bases; bases outside gene matches: 11. The CDR3 is CSALDQLAGENNEQFF. For the CDR3, the DNA is TGCAGTGCTCTCGATCAACTAGCGGGGGAGAACAATGAGCAGTTCTTC.

This CDR3 is CATSDWDSYNEQFF. The DNA of the CDR3 is TGTGCCACCAGTGATTGGGACAGCTACAATGAGCAGTTCTTC. The chain combines TRBV24-1 with TRBJ2-1; 7 positions agree with TRBD1. This CDR3 contains 14 residues. Germline trimming cut 2 bases from V and 3 bases from J; bases unmatched to any gene: 0. The germline gives CDR1 KGHDR, CDR2 SFDVKD.

Many counts were recorded for this clonotype. The chain joins TRBV10-2 to TRBJ2-7; D is unclear. V lost 3 bases to trimming and J lost 3 bases, with 6 bases between them. This CDR3 is 12 amino acids long. Germline-derived CDR1 and CDR2 are WSHSY and SAAADI. The chain's CDR3 is CASSDGYYEQYF. The CDR3, as DNA: TGCGCCAGCAGTGACGGTTACTACGAGCAGTACTTC.

This clonotype was counted between two and nine times. The genes are TRBV29-1 and TRBJ2-5; 9 nucleotides line up with TRBD1. The length of the CDR3 is 13 residues. J gave up 5 bases and V 6 bases, and 7 bases lay outside the gene matches. Germline V gene lookup returns CDR1 SQVTM and CDR2 ANQGSEA. This chain's CDR3 is CSVTITGGETQYF. The CDR3 nucleotides are TGCAGCGTGACGATTACAGGGGGCGAGACCCAGTACTTC.

This clonotype was counted a single time. The rearrangement links TRBV20-1 to TRBJ2-7; 10 bases align to TRBD1. J lost 9 bases, V lost 1 base, and 15 bases had no gene match. The CDR3 is made up of 16 amino acids. In germline, CDR1 is DFQATT, CDR2 SNEGSKA (reference sequence). DNA for the CDR3: TGCAGTGCTAGAGCGGAGGGACAGGGGATCTACGTCGGGCAGTACTTC. Protein: CSARAEGQGIYVGQYF.

This clonotype has more than one count but fewer than ten. CDR3 sequence: CASSLAGQGFHEQFF. DNA for the CDR3: TGCGCCAGCAGCTTGGCGGGACAGGGTTTCCATGAGCAGTTCTTC. This chain links TRBV5-1 with TRBJ2-1, with 9 nucleotides matching TRBD1. The V segment lost 0 bases and the J segment 8 bases; nucleotides outside the gene matches: 6. The CDR3 length is 15 residues. Germline V CDR1 and CDR2: SGHRS, YFSETQ.

The table lists this clonotype with many counts. This rearrangement joins TRBV29-1 to TRBJ2-3; the D call may be TRBD1 or TRBD2 (6 bases each). Trimming shortened V by 6 bases and J by 1 base, and 17 bases separated the two germline ends. The CDR3 totals 15 residues. Germline V gene sequence: CDR1 SQVTM, CDR2 ANQGSEA. CDR3 sequence (DNA): TGCAGCGTGAGCAACCGGGGGCGCGGCACAGATACGCAGTATTTT. Translating it yields CSVSNRGRGTDTQYF.

This clonotype was picked up many times. The chain carries TRBV7-2 and TRBJ2-3, with 7 bases fitting TRBD2. CDR1 SGHTA and CDR2 FQGNSA come from the germline V gene. The V segment lost 4 bases and the J segment 1 base; nucleotides outside the gene matches: 8. The CDR3 loop spans 16 amino acids. Here the CDR3 reads CASSSRLTSGTDTQYF. In DNA, the CDR3 is TGTGCCAGCAGCTCTAGGTTAACTAGCGGCACAGATACGCAGTATTTT. The variable domain in full, with the rest retrieved from reference TRBV7-2 and TRBJ2-3, is GAGVSQSPSNKVTEKGKDVELRCDPISGHTALYWYRQSLGQGLEFLIYFQGNSAPDKSGLPSDRFSAERTGGSVSTLTIQRTQQEDSAVYLCASSSRLTSGTDTQYFGPGTRLTVL.

A few counts support this clonotype. V is TRBV21-1 and J is TRBJ2-7. TRBV21-1 is a pseudogene segment. The CDR3 sequence is 13 residues long. Here the CDR3 DNA reads TGTGCCAGCAGCAAAGCGACCATGCTTGAGCAGTACTTC. This gives the protein CASSKATMLEQYF.

Only a few counts were recorded for this clonotype. This chain joins TRBV20-1 and TRBJ2-1; 9 bases agree with TRBD2. CDR1 and CDR2 from the germline V gene are DFQATT and SNEGSKA (reference sequence). CDR3 length: 14 residues. Losses at the gene ends were 6 bases for V and 0 bases for J; bases not matched to a gene: 3. The chain's CDR3 is CSAVSGSSYNEQFF. CDR3 coding DNA: TGCAGTGCCGTTAGCGGGAGCTCCTACAATGAGCAGTTCTTC.

This clonotype was seen ten or more times. This rearrangement joins TRBV29-1 to TRBJ2-1; 11 bases agree with TRBD2. The V segment lost 4 bases and the J segment 3 bases; nucleotides outside the gene matches: 2. The germline CDR1 and CDR2 sequences are SQVTM and ANQGSEA. The CDR3 spans 14 residues. Here the CDR3 reads CSVVSGGDYNEQFF. CDR3 DNA: TGCAGCGTTGTTAGCGGGGGGGACTACAATGAGCAGTTCTTC.

The chain couples TRBV6-1 to TRBJ2-5; TRBD2 is a possible D gene (6 bases). Germline loops: CDR1 MNHNS, CDR2 SASEGT. The CDR3 sequence is 14 residues long. Trimming removed 11 bases from V and 3 bases from J, with 19 bases in between. The CDR3 protein is CASNRLALKETQYF. CDR3 nucleotides: TGTGCCTCTAACAGGCTAGCGCTGAAAGAGACCCAGTACTTC.